The clone carrying this T cell receptor (beta chain) is a singleton in its sample. Antigen specificity is unknown. The V gene end was trimmed by 6 bases and the J gene end by 3 bases; junction bases not matched to a gene: 8. The CDR3 is 15 amino acids. Germline values: CDR1 LNHDA, CDR2 SQIVND (reference sequence). Generated by immunoSEQ multiplex PCR, the TCRdb table keeps only in-frame clones and is missing some. Of 85,000 to 100,000 clones in the sample, over 75% are singletons; the top ten hold about a tenth. The entry originates in a study of T cell responses to AZD1222 COVID-19 vaccine. Study overall: Second-dose groups at about 4 or about 12 weeks were pooled.

Study-wide points: Sampling captured repertoires only after the peak T cell response. Nearly half of the spike-specific TCRs reportedly recognize variant regions that carry no mutations. Females made up more of the donors, who were largely white British, and clonal diversity may have come out too low.

The chain couples TRBV19 to TRBJ1-5; TRBD1 matches at 7 bases. The sequenced sample was peripheral blood, obtained on day 0 of AZD1222 vaccination. The TCR originated in an adult in good health. CDR3 amino acids: CASRNRGSNNQPQHF. The CDR3, as DNA: TGTGCCAGTAGGAACAGGGGATCAAACAATCAGCCCCAGCATTTT.